These 11 T cell receptor beta chains were all obtained from the same sample, sequenced in a study of cytomegalovirus exposure and HLA in healthy donors. The PCR had 60 Vbeta and 13 Jbeta primers. The assay was immunoSEQ multiplex PCR, and TCRdb's table has in-frame clones only and misses some. The sample totals 50,000 to 70,000 clones. Material: PBMCs. These receptors were taken from a woman aged 18 to 35 in good health and CMV-seronegative.

The chain combines TRBV11-3 with TRBJ1-5; D might be TRBD1 (5 bases). This CDR3 contains 14 residues. CDR1 is SGHNT and CDR2 is YENEEA in the germline V gene. Deletions cut 9 bases from V and 5 bases from J, with 17 bases between. The CDR3 nucleotides are TGTGCCAGGGGCCGGTCGGGGGAGGATCAGCCCCAGCATTTT. Protein product: CARGRSGEDQPQHF.

V usage is TRBV30 and J usage is TRBJ2-2; D remains unclear. The length of the CDR3 is 11 residues. The ends were cut back, 5 bases at V and 7 bases at J, with 8 bases in the middle. Germline lookup yields CDR1 GTSNPN and CDR2 SVGIG (reference sequence). The DNA for the CDR3 is TGTGCCTGGGGTCGGGTCGGGGAGCTGTTTTTT. Protein product: CAWGRVGELFF.

Of note for this clone: The same CDR3 arises from other DNA sequences in this sample as well. The V gene is TRBV27, the J gene TRBJ1-5, with 7 nucleotides matching TRBD1. CDR3 length equals 14 residues. Germline loops: CDR1 MNHEY, CDR2 SMNVEV (reference sequence). The trim removed 6 bases at V and 4 bases at J, leaving 6 bases unmatched. In DNA, the CDR3 is TGTGCCAGCAGCTCCGGACAGGCTAATCAGCCCCAGCATTTT. This gives the protein CASSSGQANQPQHF.

V usage is TRBV25-1 and J usage is TRBJ2-2; perhaps TRBD1 as D (9 bases). The CDR3 is made up of 16 amino acids. Deletions cut 4 bases from V and 4 bases from J, with 16 bases between. The germline V gene encodes CDR1 MGHDK and CDR2 SYGVNS. CDR3 amino acids: CASSVAGTGITGELFF. CDR3 nucleotides: TGTGCCAGCAGTGTAGCGGGGACAGGGATCACCGGGGAGCTGTTTTTT.

The CDR3 DNA follows: TGTGCCAGCTCACCCAACGGTCACAATGAGCAGTTCTTC. Its translation: CASSPNGHNEQFF. This chain connects TRBV18 to TRBJ2-1; D ambiguous. The CDR3 spans 13 residues. Trimming took off 3 bases at V and 5 bases at J, with 8 bases between the two ends. Germline V CDR1 and CDR2: KGHSH, LQKENI.

The gene calls are TRBV7-4 and TRBJ1-4, with TRBD1 matching 8 bases. The germline V gene encodes CDR1 SGHVT and CDR2 SQSDAQ. After removal of 5 bases from V and 0 bases from J, the junction contained 8 bases not matched to a gene. The CDR3 has 17 amino acids. In DNA form, the CDR3 reads TGTGCCAGCAGCGGAACAGGGGGAATTGCAACTAATGAAAAACTGTTTTTT. This sequence encodes CASSGTGGIATNEKLFF.

The chain joins TRBV4-1 to TRBJ2-7, with 8 bases that match TRBD2. Trimming at V came to 1 base and at J to 2 bases, leaving 4 bases not matched to a gene. This CDR3 is 15 amino acids long. The germline V gene has CDR1 MGHRA and CDR2 YSYEKL. The DNA of the CDR3 is TGCGCCAGCAGCCAAGTTACTAGCGGCGCCTACGAGCAGTACTTC. Translation: CASSQVTSGAYEQYF.

The CDR3 sequence: CASSLGQDEAFF. The DNA for the CDR3 is TGTGCCAGCAGCTTGGGGCAGGATGAAGCTTTCTTT. This sequence joins TRBV5-6 and TRBJ1-1; unclear D gene. Trimming took off 0 bases at V and 7 bases at J, with 7 bases between the two ends. The germline V gene has CDR1 SGHDT and CDR2 YYEEEE. The CDR3 sequence is 12 residues long.

The rearrangement uses TRBV6-1 and TRBJ1-2, with 8 bases fitting TRBD1. There are 14 residues in the CDR3. Trimming removed 6 bases from V and 4 bases from J; junction bases left unmatched: 7. The germline V gene encodes CDR1 MNHNS and CDR2 SASEGT. The CDR3 DNA is TGTGCCAGCAGGGCCCAGGGGGCAACCTATGGCTACACCTTC. It encodes CASRAQGATYGYTF.

The rearrangement links TRBV7-9 to TRBJ1-2; D might be TRBD1 (5 bases). V gave up 5 bases and J gave up 5 bases, with 9 bases separating them. In germline, CDR1 is SEHNR, CDR2 FQNEAQ (reference sequence). This CDR3 has 12 residues. CDR3 region: CASSPRQYGYTF. The CDR3 region has the DNA TGTGCCAGCAGCCCAAGACAGTATGGCTACACCTTC.

V is TRBV19 and J is TRBJ2-7; the D gene is possibly TRBD2 (6 bases). The CDR3 has 15 amino acids. Germline V gene sequence: CDR1 LNHDA, CDR2 SQIVND (reference sequence). V was clipped by 4 bases and J by 0 bases, with 13 bases between them. This CDR3 is CASSKSVAASYEQYF. CDR3 nucleotide sequence: TGTGCCAGTAGTAAATCCGTAGCGGCCTCCTACGAGCAGTACTTC.